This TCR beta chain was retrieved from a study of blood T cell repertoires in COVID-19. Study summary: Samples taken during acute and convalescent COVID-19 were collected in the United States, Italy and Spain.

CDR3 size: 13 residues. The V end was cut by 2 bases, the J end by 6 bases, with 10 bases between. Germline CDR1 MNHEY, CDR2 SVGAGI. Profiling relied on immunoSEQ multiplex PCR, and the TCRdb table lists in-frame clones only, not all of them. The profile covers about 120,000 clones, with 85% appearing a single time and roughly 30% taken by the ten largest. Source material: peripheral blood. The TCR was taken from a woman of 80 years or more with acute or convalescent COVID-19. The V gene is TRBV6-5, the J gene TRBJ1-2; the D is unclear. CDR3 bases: TGTGCCAGCAGTTACACGGGTGTCGATGGCTACACCTTC. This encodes CASSYTGVDGYTF.